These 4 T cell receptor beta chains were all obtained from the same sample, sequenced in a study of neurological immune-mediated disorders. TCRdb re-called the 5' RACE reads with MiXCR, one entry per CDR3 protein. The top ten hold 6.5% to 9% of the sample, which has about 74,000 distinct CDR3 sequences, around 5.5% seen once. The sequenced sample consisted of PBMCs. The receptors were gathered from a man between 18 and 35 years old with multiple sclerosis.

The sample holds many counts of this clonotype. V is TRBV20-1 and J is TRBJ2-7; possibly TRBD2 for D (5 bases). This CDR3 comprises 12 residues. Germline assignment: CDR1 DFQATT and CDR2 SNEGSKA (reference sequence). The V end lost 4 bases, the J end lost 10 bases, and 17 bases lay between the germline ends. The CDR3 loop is CSAIIGLGIQYF. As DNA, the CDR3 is TGCAGTGCTATAATCGGACTCGGCATACAGTACTTC.

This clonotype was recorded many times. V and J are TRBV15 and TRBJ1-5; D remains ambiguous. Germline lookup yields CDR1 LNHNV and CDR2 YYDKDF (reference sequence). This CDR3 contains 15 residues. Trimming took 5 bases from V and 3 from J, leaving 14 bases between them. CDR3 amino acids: CATSGLTVVNQPQHF. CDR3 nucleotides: TGTGCCACCAGCGGATTAACAGTAGTCAATCAGCCCCAGCATTTT.

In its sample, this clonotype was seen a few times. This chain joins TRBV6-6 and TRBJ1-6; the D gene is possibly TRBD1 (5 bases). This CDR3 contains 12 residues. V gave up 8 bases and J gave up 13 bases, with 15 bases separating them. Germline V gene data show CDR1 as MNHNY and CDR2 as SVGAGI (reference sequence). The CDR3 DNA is TGTGCCAGCCGGGAAACAGGTTTCCCCCTCCACTTT. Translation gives CASRETGFPLHF.

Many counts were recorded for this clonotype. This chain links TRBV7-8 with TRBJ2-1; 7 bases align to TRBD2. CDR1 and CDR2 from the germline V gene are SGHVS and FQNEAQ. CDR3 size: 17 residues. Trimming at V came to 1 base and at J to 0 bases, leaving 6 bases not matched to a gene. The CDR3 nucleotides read TGTGCCAGCAGCTTAGTTCTAGCGGCAAGCTCCTACAATGAGCAGTTCTTC. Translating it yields CASSLVLAASSYNEQFF.